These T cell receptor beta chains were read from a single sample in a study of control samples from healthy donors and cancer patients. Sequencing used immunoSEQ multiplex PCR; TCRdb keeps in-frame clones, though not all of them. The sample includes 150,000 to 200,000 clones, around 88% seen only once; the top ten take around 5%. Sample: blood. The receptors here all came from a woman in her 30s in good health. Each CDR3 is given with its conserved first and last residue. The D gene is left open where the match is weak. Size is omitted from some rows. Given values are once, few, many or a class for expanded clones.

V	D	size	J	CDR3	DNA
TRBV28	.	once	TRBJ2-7	CASSTLGGAYEQYF	TGTGCCAGCAGTACTCTCGGCGGGGCCTACGAGCAGTACTTC
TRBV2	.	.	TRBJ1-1	CASSGQLNTEAFF	TGTGCCAGCAGTGGACAGTTGAACACTGAAGCTTTCTTT
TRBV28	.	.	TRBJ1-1	CASSLPGTTRKAFF	TGTGCCAGCAGTTTACCCGGGACAACCCGAAAAGCTTTCTTT
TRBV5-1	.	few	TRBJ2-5	CASRRVGETQYF	TGCGCCAGCAGAAGGGTTGGGGAGACCCAGTACTTC
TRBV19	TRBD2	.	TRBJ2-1	CASSIPSGGRAYNEQFF	TGTGCCAGTAGTATCCCTAGCGGGGGACGTGCCTACAATGAGCAGTTCTTC
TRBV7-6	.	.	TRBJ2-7	CASSLGGFFNEQYF	TGTGCCAGCAGTCTAGGGGGTTTCTTTAACGAGCAGTACTTC
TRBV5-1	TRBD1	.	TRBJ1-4	CASSLGQGGEKLFF	TGCGCCAGCAGCTTAGGACAGGGTGGGGAAAAACTGTTTTTT
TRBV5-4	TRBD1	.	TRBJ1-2	CASTRSGTANYGYTF	TGTGCCAGCACCCGATCCGGGACAGCTAACTATGGCTACACCTTC
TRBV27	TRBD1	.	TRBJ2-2	CASRGQGDTGELFF	TGTGCCAGCAGGGGACAGGGTGACACCGGGGAGCTGTTTTTT
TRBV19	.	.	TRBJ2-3	CASSNLPGVSTDTQYF	TGTGCCAGTAGTAACCTACCCGGGGTCAGCACAGATACGCAGTATTTT
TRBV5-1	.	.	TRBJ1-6	CASSFRESSYNSPLHF	TGCGCCAGCAGCTTCAGGGAGAGCTCCTATAATTCACCCCTCCACTTT
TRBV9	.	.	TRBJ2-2	CASSVEFTGELFF	TGTGCCAGCAGCGTAGAATTTACCGGGGAGCTGTTTTTT
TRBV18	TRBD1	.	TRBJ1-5	CASSPGQGSNQPQHF	TGTGCCAGCTCACCGGGACAGGGAAGCAATCAGCCCCAGCATTTT
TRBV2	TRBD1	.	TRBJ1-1	CAREGQPQIQAAFF	TGTGCCAGGGAGGGACAGCCACAAATCCAGGCAGCTTTCTTT
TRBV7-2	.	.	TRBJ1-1	CASSDRIGTEAFF	TGTGCCAGCAGCGACCGAATCGGCACTGAAGCTTTCTTT
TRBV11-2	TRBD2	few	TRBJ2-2	CASSLFGGTGELFF	TGTGCCAGCAGCTTATTCGGGGGGACCGGGGAGCTGTTTTTT
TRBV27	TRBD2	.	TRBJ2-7	CASSSSGRDHGEQYF	TGTGCCAGCAGCAGTAGCGGGAGGGATCATGGCGAGCAGTACTTC
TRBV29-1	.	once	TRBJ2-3	CSVVAAPTSTDTQYF	TGCAGCGTTGTGGCGGCACCTACGTCCACAGATACGCAGTATTTT
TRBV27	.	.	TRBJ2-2	CASSFGANTGELFF	TGTGCCAGCAGTTTCGGGGCGAACACCGGGGAGCTGTTTTTT
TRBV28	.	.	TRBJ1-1	CASSLGGPQVRTEAFF	TGTGCCAGCAGTTTAGGGGGGCCCCAAGTACGAACTGAAGCTTTCTTT
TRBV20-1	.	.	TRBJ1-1	CSARLDTEAFF	TGCAGTGCTAGGCTGGACACTGAAGCTTTCTTT
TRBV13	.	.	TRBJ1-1	CASSLFSGKNTEAFF	TGTGCCAGCAGCTTATTTTCTGGAAAGAACACTGAAGCTTTCTTT
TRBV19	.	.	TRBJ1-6	CASSIGNNSPLHF	TGTGCCAGTAGTATTGGGAATAATTCACCCCTCCACTTT
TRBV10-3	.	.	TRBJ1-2	CAIRGAGSVYGYTF	TGTGCCATCAGGGGCGCCGGGTCCGTCTATGGCTACACCTTC